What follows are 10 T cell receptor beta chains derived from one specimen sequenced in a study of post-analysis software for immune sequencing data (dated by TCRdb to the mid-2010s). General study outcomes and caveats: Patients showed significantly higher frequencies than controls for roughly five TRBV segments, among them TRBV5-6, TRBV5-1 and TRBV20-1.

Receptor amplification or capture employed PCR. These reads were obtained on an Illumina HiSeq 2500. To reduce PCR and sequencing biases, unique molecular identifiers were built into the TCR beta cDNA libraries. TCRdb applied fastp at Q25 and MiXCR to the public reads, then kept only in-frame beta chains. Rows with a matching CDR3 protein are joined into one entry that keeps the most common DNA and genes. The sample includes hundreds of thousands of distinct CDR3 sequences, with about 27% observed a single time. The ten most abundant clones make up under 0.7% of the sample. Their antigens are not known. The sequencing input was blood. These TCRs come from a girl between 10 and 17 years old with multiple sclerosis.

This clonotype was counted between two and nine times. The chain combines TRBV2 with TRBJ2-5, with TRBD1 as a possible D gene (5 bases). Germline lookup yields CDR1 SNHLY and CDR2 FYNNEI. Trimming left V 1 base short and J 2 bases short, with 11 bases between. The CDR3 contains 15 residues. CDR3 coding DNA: TGTGCCAGCAGTGAAGTCGACAGAGATCAAGAGACCCAGTACTTC. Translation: CASSEVDRDQETQYF.

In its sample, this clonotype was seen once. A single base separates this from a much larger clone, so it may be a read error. The CDR3 protein is CTSSRARTQYF. CDR3 sequence (DNA): TGTACCAGCAGTCGGGCGAGGACCCAGTACTTC. This sequence joins TRBV6-6 and TRBJ2-5; D not certain. The CDR3 consists of 11 residues. Germline CDR1 is MNHNY and CDR2 is SVGAGI (reference sequence).

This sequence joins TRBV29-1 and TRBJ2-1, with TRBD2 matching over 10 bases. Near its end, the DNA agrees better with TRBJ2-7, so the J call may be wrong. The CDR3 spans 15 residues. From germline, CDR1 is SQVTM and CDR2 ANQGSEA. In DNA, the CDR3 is TGCAGCGTTGTTCCTAGCGGGGGCGCCTACAATGAGCAGTACTTC. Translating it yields CSVVPSGGAYNEQYF.

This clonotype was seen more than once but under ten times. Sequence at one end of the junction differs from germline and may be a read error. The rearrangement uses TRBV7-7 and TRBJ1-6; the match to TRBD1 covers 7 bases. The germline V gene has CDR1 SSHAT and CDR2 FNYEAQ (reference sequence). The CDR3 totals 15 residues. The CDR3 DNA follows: TGTGCTAGCAGCTTAGGGACAGACCCGAATTCACCCCTCCACTTT. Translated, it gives CASSLGTDPNSPLHF.

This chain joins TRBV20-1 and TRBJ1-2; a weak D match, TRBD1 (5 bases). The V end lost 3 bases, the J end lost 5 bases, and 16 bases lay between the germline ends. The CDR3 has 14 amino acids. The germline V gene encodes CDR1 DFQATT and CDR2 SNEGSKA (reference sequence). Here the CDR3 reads CSARVTEGHYGYTF. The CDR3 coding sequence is TGCAGTGCTAGGGTAACCGAGGGGCATTATGGCTACACCTTC.

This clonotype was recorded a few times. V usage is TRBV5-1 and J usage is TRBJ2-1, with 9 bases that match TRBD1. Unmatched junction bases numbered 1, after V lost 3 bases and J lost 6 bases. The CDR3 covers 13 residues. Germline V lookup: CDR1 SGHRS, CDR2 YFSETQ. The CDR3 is CASSWDRVNEQFF. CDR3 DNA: TGCGCCAGCAGCTGGGACAGGGTCAATGAGCAGTTCTTC.

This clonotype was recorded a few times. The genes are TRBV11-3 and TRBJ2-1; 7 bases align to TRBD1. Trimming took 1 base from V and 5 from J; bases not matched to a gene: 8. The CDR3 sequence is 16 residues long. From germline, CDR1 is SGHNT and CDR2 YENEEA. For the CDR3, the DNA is TGTGCCAGCAGCTTAGGGAGGACAGGTCGAAACAATGAGCAGTTCTTC. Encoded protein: CASSLGRTGRNNEQFF. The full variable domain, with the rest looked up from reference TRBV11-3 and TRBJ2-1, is EAGVVQSPRYKIIEKKQPVAFWCNPISGHNTLYWYLQNLGQGPELLIRYENEEAVDDSQLPKDRFSAERLKGVDSTLKIQPAELGDSAVYLCASSLGRTGRNNEQFFGPGTRLTVL.

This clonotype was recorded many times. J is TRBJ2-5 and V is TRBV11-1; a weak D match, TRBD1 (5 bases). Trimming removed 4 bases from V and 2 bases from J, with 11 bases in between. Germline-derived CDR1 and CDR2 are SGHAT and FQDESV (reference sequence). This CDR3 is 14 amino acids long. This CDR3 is CASSSSGLQETQYF. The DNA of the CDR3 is TGTGCCAGCAGCTCCTCAGGGTTACAAGAGACCCAGTACTTC.

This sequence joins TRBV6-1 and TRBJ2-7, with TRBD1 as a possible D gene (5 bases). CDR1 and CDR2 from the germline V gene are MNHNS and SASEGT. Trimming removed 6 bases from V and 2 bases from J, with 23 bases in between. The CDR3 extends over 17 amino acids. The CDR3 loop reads CASSPLKGIGVTYEQYF. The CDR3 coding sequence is TGTGCCAGCAGCCCTCTGAAGGGGATTGGGGTTACCTACGAGCAGTACTTC.

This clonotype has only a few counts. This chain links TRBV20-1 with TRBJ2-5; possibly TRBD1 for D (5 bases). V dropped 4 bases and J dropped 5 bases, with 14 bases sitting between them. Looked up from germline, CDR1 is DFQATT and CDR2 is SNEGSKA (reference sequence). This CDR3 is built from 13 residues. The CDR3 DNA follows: TGCAGTGCTAAGGGGCAGGGAAGGGAGACCCAGTACTTC. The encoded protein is CSAKGQGRETQYF.